This T cell receptor beta chain was identified in a study of shared clonotypes between healthy human individuals. Whole-study results and caveats: Naive subsets generally exceeded memory subsets in estimated richness. The sharing of approximately 5.1% of naive CD4 clonotypes was seen across a handful of donors.

This clone has just a few counts. Its antigen is unidentified. CDR1 is KGHSH and CDR2 is LQKENI in the germline V gene. The V and J ends lost 2 bases and 11 bases, in that order; junction bases with no gene match: 11. There are 16 residues in the CDR3. The repertoire was sequenced with immunoSEQ multiplex PCR; TCRdb's copy has only in-frame clones and lacks some. Of over a million clones listed, approximately 78% are singletons. The material sequenced was memory CD4+ T cells from PBMCs. Subset defined: CD45RA-negative fraction. The TCR was taken from a man younger than 35 in good health. Some clones in this sample may be carry-over from other donors' samples. The chain is built from TRBV18 and TRBJ2-3; TRBD2 matches at 12 bases. The CDR3 DNA sequence: TGTGCCAGCTCACCAGATTCGGGACTAGCGGGTCTCAAGCAGTATTTT. Its translation: CASSPDSGLAGLKQYF.